These 20 T cell receptor beta chains came from one sample sequenced in a study of regulatory T cells in long-lasting Graves disease. Indicated time point: persistent/refractory GD, antithyroid drugs over 5 years with positive TRAb. From PBMCs, RNA was extracted and then used to make the TCR library. CDR3 regions were amplified by Arm-PCR using iRepertoire HTBI primers to build TCR beta libraries. TCRdb re-called the multiplex PCR reads with MiXCR, one entry per CDR3 protein. The sample consists of about 470,000 distinct CDR3 sequences, 20% to 25% of them appearing once. This sample comprised peripheral blood mononuclear cells (PBMCs), obtained when the disease was refractory, from a patient treated with antithyroid drugs. Every receptor here comes from a female donor with Graves disease.

This clonotype showed up many times. This chain joins TRBV12-3 or TRBV12-4 and TRBJ1-6, with D possibly matching TRBD1 (6 bases). The CDR3 covers 13 residues. With 2 bases removed from V and 14 bases from J, the gap between germline ends came to 13 bases. CDR3 amino acids: CASSLTRQGSLHF. DNA of the CDR3: TGTGCCAGCAGTTTAACCCGCCAGGGGTCCCTCCACTTT.

This clonotype was seen a few times. V gene TRBV6-2 or TRBV6-3 combines with J gene TRBJ2-1, with 8 bases aligning to TRBD2. Per the germline V gene, CDR1 is MNHEY and CDR2 is SVGEGT. The CDR3 length is 14 residues. Trimming removed 2 bases from V and 7 bases from J; junction bases left unmatched: 4. Here the CDR3 reads CASSYEAGVNEQFF. As DNA, the CDR3 is TGTGCCAGCAGTTACGAAGCGGGGGTGAATGAGCAGTTCTTC.

This clonotype occurred a few times. This chain links TRBV20-1 with TRBJ2-7; TRBD2 matches at 11 bases. The trim removed 4 bases at V and 5 bases at J, leaving 7 bases unmatched. This CDR3 has 14 residues. From germline, CDR1 is DFQATT and CDR2 SNEGSKA (reference sequence). DNA for the CDR3: TGCAGTGCTATTCAGACTAGCGGGAAGAACGAGCAGTACTTC. It encodes CSAIQTSGKNEQYF.

This clonotype turned up a few times. The genes are TRBV3-1 and TRBJ2-7; D possibly corresponds to TRBD2 (5 bases). Germline-derived CDR1 and CDR2 are LGHDT and YNNKEL (reference sequence). The CDR3 extends over 13 amino acids. The V end was cut by 1 base, the J end by 3 bases, with 7 bases between. CDR3: CASSQGAVYEQYF. DNA of the CDR3: TGTGCCAGCAGCCAAGGAGCGGTCTACGAGCAGTACTTC.

This clonotype was detected ten times or more. V usage is TRBV28 and J usage is TRBJ1-4; 10 positions match TRBD1. Unmatched junction bases numbered 5, after V lost 5 bases and J lost 8 bases. Germline values: CDR1 MDHEN, CDR2 SYDVKM. The length of the CDR3 is 14 residues. The DNA of the CDR3 is TGTGCCAGCAGTAGACAGGGACAGGGGGAAAAACTGTTTTTT. Protein: CASSRQGQGEKLFF.

This clonotype appeared many times. V usage is TRBV11-2 and J usage is TRBJ2-7; 10 bases agree with TRBD1. Germline CDR1 is SGHAT and CDR2 is FQNNGV. V shed 3 bases, J shed 2 bases, and the junction held 4 bases outside the gene matches. CDR3 length equals 15 residues. The DNA for the CDR3 is TGTGCCAGCAGCTTCCCGGGACAGGGGCCCTACGAGCAGTACTTC. This translates into CASSFPGQGPYEQYF.

This clonotype was observed at least ten times. The rearrangement joins TRBV4-1 to TRBJ2-5, with TRBD2 as a possible D gene (6 bases). Germline CDR1 MGHRA, CDR2 YSYEKL. The CDR3 runs 15 residues. V dropped 2 bases and J dropped 2 bases, with 12 bases sitting between them. The CDR3: CASSQSGTSQETQYF. CDR3 sequence (DNA): TGCGCCAGCAGCCAATCCGGGACTTCACAAGAGACCCAGTACTTC.

This clonotype was seen ten or more times. The V gene is TRBV12-3 or TRBV12-4, the J gene TRBJ2-5, with TRBD1 identical over 11 bases. There are 16 residues in the CDR3. The V gene end was trimmed by 5 bases and the J gene end by 5 bases; junction bases not matched to a gene: 10. The CDR3 loop reads CASSPPDRGRGETQYF. The CDR3 DNA follows: TGTGCCAGCAGTCCCCCGGACAGGGGGCGTGGGGAGACCCAGTACTTC.

This clonotype has ten or more counts. The CDR3 coding sequence is TGTGCCAGCAGCTTAGGAGGAGGGACTGGAGGGGAGCAGTACTTC. Translated: CASSLGGGTGGEQYF. The rearrangement uses TRBV7-2 and TRBJ2-7; TRBD2 is a possible D gene (6 bases). CDR3 size: 15 residues. CDR1 and CDR2 from the germline V gene are SGHTA and FQGNSA. V dropped 1 base and J dropped 7 bases, with 17 bases sitting between them.

Points on this clonotype: This may be a read error: a much more frequent sequence differs by one nucleotide. The chain is built from TRBV6-2 or TRBV6-3 and TRBJ1-6; maybe TRBD1 (6 bases). Germline CDR1 reads MNHEY; CDR2 reads SVGEGT. There are 16 residues in the CDR3. Trimming pared 1 base from V and 9 bases from J, leaving 16 bases between. Here the CDR3 DNA reads TGTGCCAGCAGTTACTTATGCTCAGGGACAAGTTCACCCCTCCACTTT. It encodes CASSYLCSGTSSPLHF.

This clonotype was counted at least ten times. The chain uses TRBV6-2 or TRBV6-3 and TRBJ2-7, with a weak D call TRBD2 (6 bases). Trimming shortened V by 5 bases and J by 3 bases, and 11 bases separated the two germline ends. Germline CDR1 MNHEY, CDR2 SVGEGT. CDR3 length: 13 residues. DNA of the CDR3: TGTGCCAGCAGTACGGGGGACCTCTACGAGCAGTACTTC. Translation gives CASSTGDLYEQYF.

This clonotype appeared a few times. The chain couples TRBV14 to TRBJ2-7; D possibly corresponds to TRBD2 (5 bases). The CDR3 covers 16 residues. Per germline, CDR1 SGHDN and CDR2 FVKESK. Trimming took 2 bases from V and 7 from J, leaving 21 bases between them. CDR3 sequence: CASSQLPSERPGEQYF. Here the CDR3 DNA reads TGTGCCAGCAGCCAACTCCCATCAGAGCGCCCGGGGGAGCAGTACTTC.

This clonotype occurred many times. The chain uses TRBV6-1 and TRBJ1-2; D perhaps matches TRBD1 (6 bases). V was trimmed by 2 bases and J by 5 bases, leaving 15 bases between them. CDR1 and CDR2 from the germline V gene are MNHNS and SASEGT. The CDR3 runs to 15 residues. The CDR3 is CASSEFGTKKYGYTF. The CDR3 DNA is TGTGCCAGCAGTGAATTCGGGACAAAGAAGTATGGCTACACCTTC.

This clonotype was recorded at least ten times. This rearrangement joins TRBV20-1 to TRBJ2-5; 7 bases map to TRBD1. The V segment lost 4 bases and the J segment 2 bases; nucleotides outside the gene matches: 7. This CDR3 has 14 residues. Germline V gene lookup returns CDR1 DFQATT and CDR2 SNEGSKA (reference sequence). CDR3 region: CSAIPGTAQETQYF. The CDR3, as DNA: TGCAGTGCTATCCCCGGGACAGCTCAAGAGACCCAGTACTTC.

This CDR3 reads CASSPSARGVGTDTQYF. The CDR3 DNA is TGTGCCAGCAGCCCATCGGCCAGGGGCGTGGGCACAGATACGCAGTATTTT. This sequence joins TRBV11-2 and TRBJ2-3; possibly TRBD1 for D (6 bases). V lost 5 bases to trimming and J lost 1 base, with 19 bases between them. CDR1 is SGHAT, CDR2 FQNNGV, per germline. The CDR3 extends over 17 amino acids.

The rearrangement uses TRBV7-9 and TRBJ2-5, with 11 positions matching TRBD1. V trimming: 7 bases; J trimming: 1 base; junction bases outside the gene matches: 11. CDR1 is SEHNR, CDR2 FQNEAQ, per germline (reference sequence). There are 17 residues in the CDR3. In DNA form, the CDR3 reads TGTGCCAGCACCCAAGGGGTAGGGACAGGGGGCCAAGAGACCCAGTACTTC. Its protein product is CASTQGVGTGGQETQYF.

This clonotype was counted ten times or more. V and J are TRBV12-3 or TRBV12-4 and TRBJ1-1; D is undetermined. This CDR3 is 14 amino acids long. Trimming shortened V by 3 bases and J by 0 bases, and 8 bases separated the two germline ends. For the CDR3, the DNA is TGTGCCAGCAGTTTCAGTTTCATGAACACTGAAGCTTTCTTT. Translating gives CASSFSFMNTEAFF.

There are many counts of this clonotype. The chain couples TRBV27 to TRBJ2-7, with D perhaps given as TRBD1 or TRBD2 (5 bases each). The CDR3 is 16 residues long. Trimming took 6 bases from V and 7 from J, leaving 25 bases between them. The V gene's germline CDR1 is MNHEY and CDR2 SMNVEV (reference sequence). The CDR3: CASSPTLNGATREQYF. The CDR3 DNA reads as TGTGCCAGCAGCCCAACCCTAAACGGGGCGACAAGGGAGCAGTACTTC.

There are a few counts of this clonotype. The chain uses TRBV7-9 and TRBJ2-5, with D unclear. Looked up from germline, CDR1 is SEHNR and CDR2 is FQNEAQ (reference sequence). The CDR3 is 14 amino acids. Trimming took off 3 bases at V and 0 bases at J, with 8 bases between the two ends. The CDR3 reads CASSFEEYQETQYF. For the CDR3, the DNA is TGTGCCAGCAGCTTTGAAGAGTACCAAGAGACCCAGTACTTC.

The chain is built from TRBV20-1 and TRBJ1-5, with D unresolved. CDR1 is DFQATT, CDR2 SNEGSKA, per germline (reference sequence). The CDR3 loop spans 13 amino acids. Trimming pared 6 bases from V and 5 bases from J, leaving 14 bases between. CDR3 sequence: CSASDGSDQPQHF. CDR3 nucleotide sequence: TGCAGTGCCTCCGATGGAAGCGATCAGCCCCAGCATTTT.